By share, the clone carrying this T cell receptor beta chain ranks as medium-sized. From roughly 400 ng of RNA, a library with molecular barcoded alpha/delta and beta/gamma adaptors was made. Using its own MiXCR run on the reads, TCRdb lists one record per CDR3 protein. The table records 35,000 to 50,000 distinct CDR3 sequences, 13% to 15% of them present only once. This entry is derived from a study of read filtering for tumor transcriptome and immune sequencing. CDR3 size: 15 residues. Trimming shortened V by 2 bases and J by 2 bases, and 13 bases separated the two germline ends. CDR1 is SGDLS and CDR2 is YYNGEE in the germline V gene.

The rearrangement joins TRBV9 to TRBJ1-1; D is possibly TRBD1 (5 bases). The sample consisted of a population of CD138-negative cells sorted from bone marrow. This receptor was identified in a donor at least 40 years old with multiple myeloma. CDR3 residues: CASSVGPQGNTEAFF. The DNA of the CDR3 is TGTGCCAGCAGCGTTGGTCCCCAGGGCAACACTGAAGCTTTCTTT.